The 32 T cell receptor beta chains in this list originate from one sample, sequenced in a study of shared clonotypes between healthy human individuals. Profiling relied on immunoSEQ multiplex PCR, and the TCRdb table lists in-frame clones only, not all of them. The table includes about 1,500,000 clones, roughly 96% detected once. Sequencing was performed on naive CD4+ T cells sorted from blood. The subset denotes: CD45RA+ positively selected. All receptors derive from a man aged 30 to 45 in good health.

In DNA form, the CDR3 reads TGTGCCAGCAGCGTAGCAGGAAGACTCCCCTACGAGCAGTACTTC. It codes for CASSVAGRLPYEQYF. V usage is TRBV9 and J usage is TRBJ2-7; D is unclear. Trimming removed 0 bases at V and 2 bases at J, with 12 bases between. The length of the CDR3 is 15 residues. Germline V gene lookup returns CDR1 SGDLS and CDR2 YYNGEE.

The CDR3 reads CASRGTGTVYEQYF. The CDR3 DNA reads as TGCGCCAGCAGGGGGACAGGGACAGTCTACGAGCAGTACTTC. The J gene is TRBJ2-7, the V gene TRBV5-1, with 9 bases matching TRBD1. Trimming cost V 5 bases and J 3 bases; bases outside gene matches: 6. Germline loops: CDR1 SGHRS, CDR2 YFSETQ. The CDR3 contains 14 residues. The complete variable domain, with remaining parts taken from reference TRBV5-1 and TRBJ2-7, reads KAGVTQTPRYLIKTRGQQVTLSCSPISGHRSVSWYQQTPGQGLQFLFEYFSETQRNKGNFPGRFSGRQFSNSRSEMNVSTLELGDSALYLCASRGTGTVYEQYFGPGTRLTVT.

This chain joins TRBV5-4 and TRBJ2-7; perhaps TRBD2 as D (6 bases). This CDR3 is built from 14 residues. The germline V gene has CDR1 SGHNT and CDR2 YYREEE (reference sequence). With 4 bases removed from V and 2 bases from J, the gap between germline ends came to 13 bases. This chain's CDR3 is CASSPEPGAYEQYF. The CDR3 DNA is TGTGCCAGCAGCCCGGAACCGGGAGCCTACGAGCAGTACTTC.

The genes are TRBV5-6 and TRBJ2-7; D may be TRBD1 or TRBD2 (6 bases each). CDR3 length: 17 amino acids. Per the germline V gene, CDR1 is SGHDT and CDR2 is YYEEEE. Trimming left V 2 bases short and J 6 bases short, with 24 bases between. CDR3 bases: TGTGCCAGCAGCTTTGTGGCCGGGGGCCTGCAAGGCCTCGAGCAGTACTTC. Its protein product is CASSFVAGGLQGLEQYF.

The chain couples TRBV19 to TRBJ1-1; no clear D. The CDR3 extends over 15 amino acids. Germline CDR1 is LNHDA and CDR2 is SQIVND (reference sequence). Trimming stripped 0 bases from V and 1 base from J, with 9 bases between. The CDR3, as DNA: TGTGCCAGTAGTATAGATCGAAAGCCGAACACTGAAGCTTTCTTT. Translation gives CASSIDRKPNTEAFF.

CDR3 loop: CASSSSQGPNTDTQYF. CDR3 DNA sequence: TGTGCCAGCAGTTCCTCCCAGGGCCCTAACACAGATACGCAGTATTTT. This chain uses TRBV28 with TRBJ2-3; possibly TRBD1 for D (5 bases). The CDR3 covers 16 residues. Germline CDR1 MDHEN, CDR2 SYDVKM. The V end was cut by 4 bases, the J end by 2 bases, with 16 bases between.

The CDR3 region has the DNA TGTGCCAGTAGTATTGGGCAGCCCCCCTACGAGCAGTACTTC. Protein product: CASSIGQPPYEQYF. This chain connects TRBV19 to TRBJ2-7; D is ambiguous. In germline, CDR1 is LNHDA, CDR2 SQIVND (reference sequence). The CDR3 sequence is 14 residues long. Between the trimmed V and J ends, which lost 3 bases and 2 bases, there was a span of 11 bases.

This sequence joins TRBV5-6 and TRBJ2-1, with 8 bases matching TRBD2. CDR1 and CDR2 (germline): SGHDT, YYEEEE. Trimming took 7 bases from V and 9 from J; bases not matched to a gene: 9. CDR3 length equals 13 residues. The CDR3 loop is CASEASGQGEQFF. In DNA form, the CDR3 reads TGTGCCAGCGAGGCTAGCGGGCAGGGTGAGCAGTTCTTC.

Notes on this clone: One junction end disagrees with the germline gene, perhaps due to a read error. The sample carries other DNA sequences with the same CDR3. Here the CDR3 reads CASSVQGGGNQPQHF. In DNA form, the CDR3 reads TGTGCCAGCAGCGTGCAGGGAGGGGGCAATCAACCCCAGCATTTT. The J gene is TRBJ1-5, the V gene TRBV7-2, with TRBD1 matching over 7 bases. Germline V gene sequence: CDR1 SGHTA, CDR2 FQGNSA. There are 15 residues in the CDR3.

This rearrangement joins TRBV2 to TRBJ1-3, with 8 bases aligning to TRBD1. The CDR3 length is 14 residues. The germline V gene has CDR1 SNHLY and CDR2 FYNNEI. The V and J ends lost 6 bases and 3 bases, in that order; junction bases with no gene match: 4. DNA of the CDR3: TGTGCCAGCAGGGTGACAGGGGTTGGAAACACCATATATTTT. Translated, it gives CASRVTGVGNTIYF.

The gene calls are TRBV10-2 and TRBJ2-5; D is undetermined. The CDR3 has 14 residues. Trimming took off 0 bases at V and 5 bases at J, with 10 bases between the two ends. CDR1 is WSHSY and CDR2 is SAAADI in the germline V gene. The CDR3 loop is CASSESSAEETQYF. The CDR3 region has the DNA TGCGCCAGCAGTGAGTCCAGTGCTGAGGAGACCCAGTACTTC.

Only one count was recorded for this clone. This chain links TRBV13 with TRBJ2-5; TRBD2 matches at 12 bases. With V trimmed by 5 bases and J by 4 bases, 8 bases remained unmatched. This CDR3 region has 16 residues. Per the germline V gene, CDR1 is PRHDT and CDR2 is FYEKMQ (reference sequence). The CDR3 loop reads CASSRRLAGAVETQYF. CDR3 DNA sequence: TGTGCCAGCAGCCGCCGACTAGCGGGAGCTGTAGAGACCCAGTACTTC.

The CDR3 nucleotides read TGCGCCAGCAGCTTGGACCCGTCGGGAGGGGAGCAGTACTTC. Translation gives CASSLDPSGGEQYF. J is TRBJ2-7 and V is TRBV5-1; 8 bases align to TRBD2. This CDR3 is 14 amino acids long. V shed 0 bases and J 7 bases; nucleotides not matched to a gene: 6. Germline V gene sequence: CDR1 SGHRS, CDR2 YFSETQ.

The chain recombines TRBV6-1 with TRBJ2-2, with no clear D. The CDR3 has 14 amino acids. CDR1 and CDR2 from the germline V gene are MNHNS and SASEGT. Trimming removed 2 bases at V and 2 bases at J, with 6 bases between. This CDR3 reads CASSETRNTGELFF. The CDR3 nucleotides read TGTGCCAGCAGTGAAACGAGAAACACCGGGGAGCTGTTTTTT.

V usage is TRBV5-4 and J usage is TRBJ2-3; 7 nucleotides match TRBD2. The germline V gene has CDR1 SGHNT and CDR2 YYREEE (reference sequence). Losses at the gene ends were 7 bases for V and 2 bases for J; bases not matched to a gene: 4. CDR3 length equals 13 residues. CDR3 coding DNA: TGTGCCAGCGCGGGGAGGGTCACAGATACGCAGTATTTT. Protein: CASAGRVTDTQYF.

The chain is built from TRBV28 and TRBJ2-7; 11 nucleotides match TRBD2. The CDR3 has 15 amino acids. After removal of 4 bases from V and 4 bases from J, the junction contained 6 bases not matched to a gene. Germline values: CDR1 MDHEN, CDR2 SYDVKM. DNA for the CDR3: TGTGCCAGCAGTTCTCCGGGACTAGCGGATTACGAGCAGTACTTC. Translated, it gives CASSSPGLADYEQYF.

V and J are TRBV19 and TRBJ1-2; D gene ambiguous. V was pared by 2 bases and J by 2 bases, with 12 bases between. The CDR3 is 15 residues long. Per germline, CDR1 LNHDA and CDR2 SQIVND (reference sequence). The CDR3 DNA sequence: TGTGCCAGTAGTATACGGGGAGTCACCAACTATGGCTACACCTTC. Translated: CASSIRGVTNYGYTF.

V and J are TRBV27 and TRBJ2-7, with TRBD1 identical over 11 bases. Trimming cost V 7 bases and J 5 bases; bases outside gene matches: 7. The V gene's germline CDR1 is MNHEY and CDR2 SMNVEV (reference sequence). CDR3 length: 14 amino acids. The CDR3 region has the DNA TGTGCCAGCAAACTGGACAGGGGGCGCAACGAGCAGTACTTC. Encoded protein: CASKLDRGRNEQYF.

The chain employs TRBV6-5 and TRBJ2-5; D is unclear. The CDR3 consists of 11 residues. Germline CDR1 and CDR2: MNHEY and SVGAGI. V lost 10 bases, J lost 4 bases, and 10 bases lay in between. The DNA for the CDR3 is TGTGCCACCACCCGAGCAGAGACCCAGTACTTC. Protein sequence: CATTRAETQYF.

This clone was picked up one time. The rearrangement uses TRBV6-6 and TRBJ2-3; D possibly matches TRBD1 or TRBD2 (5 bases each). Trimming cost V 2 bases and J 6 bases, with 18 bases left between them. Germline V gives CDR1 MNHNY, CDR2 SVGAGI (reference sequence). The CDR3 has 16 residues. CDR3: CASSYRGTPNFDTQYF. The CDR3 nucleotides are TGTGCCAGCAGTTACCGAGGGACCCCAAACTTCGATACGCAGTATTTT.

This chain joins TRBV6-1 and TRBJ2-7; the D is unclear. The CDR3 runs 12 residues. V was cut by 7 bases and J by 3 bases, with 10 bases left in between. CDR1 is MNHNS and CDR2 is SASEGT in the germline V gene. CDR3 residues: CASKHRFYEQYF. CDR3 coding DNA: TGTGCCAGCAAGCATAGGTTCTACGAGCAGTACTTC.

The V and J genes are TRBV6-5 and TRBJ2-3, with 7 nucleotides matching TRBD2. Germline V gene sequence: CDR1 MNHEY, CDR2 SVGAGI. The CDR3 is 15 residues long. The trim removed 0 bases at V and 2 bases at J, leaving 2 bases unmatched. CDR3 loop: CASSYSAGTTDTQYF. The CDR3 region has the DNA TGTGCCAGCAGTTACTCAGCGGGGACCACAGATACGCAGTATTTT.

This chain joins TRBV15 and TRBJ2-3; 7 bases match TRBD2. V lost 1 base, J lost 4 bases, and 5 bases stayed unmatched. The CDR3 covers 15 residues. Germline V CDR1 and CDR2: LNHNV, YYDKDF (reference sequence). CDR3 DNA: TGTGCCACCAGCAGAGGCACACGGGGGGCAGATACGCAGTATTTT. This encodes CATSRGTRGADTQYF.

This sequence joins TRBV14 and TRBJ1-2; TRBD1 is a possible D gene (6 bases). This CDR3 spans 13 amino acids. V was cut by 5 bases and J by 5 bases, with 12 bases left in between. In germline, CDR1 is SGHDN, CDR2 FVKESK. For the CDR3, the DNA is TGTGCCAGCAGCGAGACAGGAGCATATGGCTACACCTTC. Its translation: CASSETGAYGYTF. Full variable domain (outside the CDR3, taken from reference TRBV14 and TRBJ1-2): EAGVTQFPSHSVIEKGQTVTLRCDPISGHDNLYWYRRVMGKEIKFLLHFVKESKQDESGMPNNRFLAERTGGTYSTLKVQPAELEDSGVYFCASSETGAYGYTFGSGTRLTVV.

This clone showed up just once. The sample carries other DNA sequences with the same CDR3. V gene TRBV19 combines with J gene TRBJ2-3; 8 nucleotides agree with TRBD1. Trimming removed 4 bases from V and 5 bases from J; junction bases left unmatched: 2. Per the germline V gene, CDR1 is LNHDA and CDR2 is SQIVND (reference sequence). The CDR3 covers 13 residues. In DNA, the CDR3 is TGTGCCAGTAGTAAGACAGGGGTAGATACGCAGTATTTT. Amino acids: CASSKTGVDTQYF. Using reference TRBV19 and TRBJ2-3 for the parts outside the CDR3, the full variable domain is DGGITQSPKYLFRKEGQNVTLSCEQNLNHDAMYWYRQDPGQGLRLIYYSQIVNDFQKGDIAEGYSVSREKKESFPLTVTSAQKNPTAFYLCASSKTGVDTQYFGPGTRLTVL.

This sequence joins TRBV19 and TRBJ2-1; 8 nucleotides match TRBD1. The J segment lost 4 bases and the V segment lost 4 bases, leaving 6 bases of the junction unmatched. The CDR3 has 15 amino acids. Germline values: CDR1 LNHDA, CDR2 SQIVND (reference sequence). The CDR3 DNA sequence: TGTGCCAGTAGTACCAGGGACAGGCAATACAATGAGCAGTTCTTC. Amino acid sequence: CASSTRDRQYNEQFF. The complete variable domain, with remaining parts taken from reference TRBV19 and TRBJ2-1, reads DGGITQSPKYLFRKEGQNVTLSCEQNLNHDAMYWYRQDPGQGLRLIYYSQIVNDFQKGDIAEGYSVSREKKESFPLTVTSAQKNPTAFYLCASSTRDRQYNEQFFGPGTRLTVL.

V usage is TRBV29-1 and J usage is TRBJ1-1; D gene uncertain. The germline V gene encodes CDR1 SQVTM and CDR2 ANQGSEA. The V end lost 5 bases, the J end lost 0 bases, and 1 base lay between the germline ends. The CDR3 loop spans 10 amino acids. CDR3 residues: CSVMNTEAFF. The DNA of the CDR3 is TGCAGCGTTATGAACACTGAAGCTTTCTTT.

V is TRBV19 and J is TRBJ1-2, with 9 positions matching TRBD1. Germline CDR1 is LNHDA and CDR2 is SQIVND (reference sequence). This CDR3 contains 14 residues. V shed 4 bases, J shed 3 bases, and the junction held 3 bases outside the gene matches. Here the CDR3 reads CASSNRGRDYGYTF. In DNA, the CDR3 is TGTGCCAGTAGTAACAGGGGGCGCGACTATGGCTACACCTTC.

The CDR3 sequence is CASSETGGKTEAFF. The CDR3 nucleotides read TGTGCCAGCAGCGAGACAGGGGGTAAGACTGAAGCTTTCTTT. The rearrangement links TRBV2 to TRBJ1-1; 9 bases agree with TRBD1. CDR3 length equals 14 residues. With V trimmed by 6 bases and J by 5 bases, 7 bases remained unmatched. Germline V CDR1 and CDR2: SNHLY, FYNNEI.

The chain employs TRBV9 and TRBJ2-7; D perhaps matches TRBD2 (6 bases). CDR1 is SGDLS and CDR2 is YYNGEE in the germline V gene. The length of the CDR3 is 14 residues. Trimming removed 5 bases at V and 0 bases at J, with 12 bases between. The DNA for the CDR3 is TGTGCCAGCAGGCGAGCGGGCCCCTCCTACGAGCAGTACTTC. Its protein product is CASRRAGPSYEQYF.

The rearrangement links TRBV5-4 to TRBJ2-7, with 11 bases fitting TRBD2. Germline loops: CDR1 SGHNT, CDR2 YYREEE (reference sequence). The J segment lost 2 bases and the V segment lost 4 bases, leaving 8 bases of the junction unmatched. This CDR3 is built from 16 residues. The CDR3 is CASSPRTSGSTYEQYF. The DNA of the CDR3 is TGTGCCAGCAGCCCCCGAACTAGCGGGAGTACCTACGAGCAGTACTTC.

CDR3 sequence (DNA): TGTGCCAGCAGTGAAAGGACCTACACCGGGGAGCTGTTTTTT. Its translation is CASSERTYTGELFF. This rearrangement joins TRBV2 to TRBJ2-2; D is unclear. Trimming took off 2 bases at V and 3 bases at J, with 7 bases between the two ends. This CDR3 has 14 residues. Per the germline V gene, CDR1 is SNHLY and CDR2 is FYNNEI.